This T cell receptor (beta chain) appears in the sequencing data of a study of cytomegalovirus exposure and HLA in healthy donors (dated by TCRdb to the late 2010s). Turning to the overall study: According to a later analysis, one platform produced both the roughly 130 validation repertoires and the roughly 660 repertoires of the first cohort. Along with the 666-subject first cohort, a separate validation cohort of over a hundred different subjects was used. To predict cytomegalovirus infection status, the study combined high-throughput TCR immunosequencing, statistical association of individual TCRs with disease status, and machine learning. The study aimed to test whether cataloging public T cell receptors could reveal signatures of past pathogen exposure. The study at large found these results: Most TCR sequences were observed very rarely across donors, whereas some public TCRs were present in many individuals. Cytomegalovirus status was reported to be diagnosed by the classifier with high specificity and sensitivity in both the original and validation cohorts. All 120 or so repertoires were used to score co-occurrence in the validation cohort in a later analysis, because that analysis had no HLA typing for the cohort. In vitro tests confirmed that a few of the cytomegalovirus-associated TCR beta chains recognize cytomegalovirus antigens. The study gave a list of about 160 TCR beta chains associated with cytomegalovirus. Subsequent analysis determined that TCRs grouped into clusters in the first cohort also showed a tendency toward co-occurrence across the 120 validation repertoires, and approximately 94% of cluster scores exceeded 0. The authors suggested that the approach could potentially be extended to other disease states and immunological phenotypes.

The library was obtained by the immunoSEQ multiplex PCR assay. The paper's data handling went like this. A statistical classification framework was developed to diagnose cytomegalovirus status using the catalog of TCR beta chain sequences. TCRdb carries this immuneACCESS record with in-frame sequences only. Its versions omit some clonotypes, under half of them owing to an unresolved V gene in the studies checked, with the rest unexplained. Clone size and the V and J calls come from that table; the DNA yielded D and trimming. Across this sample there are 150,000 to 200,000 clones, with roughly 82% seen only once. 6% to 9% of the sample comes from the top ten. The donors belonged to the validation cohort of approximately 130 subjects, which was separate from the approximately 700-subject first cohort. About this clone: The antigen this receptor binds is unknown. Within one base of it there is no much larger clone, and no base qualities were kept.

The trim is 0 bases for V and 2 bases for J, with a gap of 8 bases between the germline ends. Based on the germline V gene, the CDR1 and CDR2 sequences are MGHRA and YSYEKL. The CDR3 runs 14 amino acids, cysteine and phenylalanine included. CDR3 DNA only is kept here, 42 bases in frame from base 1. The chain is made from TRBV4-1 and TRBJ2-7; the D region possibly corresponds to TRBD1 (6 bases align). The receptor was isolated from a man between 18 and 35 years old in good health and CMV-seropositive. The sequenced material came from PBMCs. The DNA sequence is given as TGCGCCAGCAGCCAAGATCCAGGGGCCTACGAGCAGTACTTC. Translated, this is CASSQDPGAYEQYF.